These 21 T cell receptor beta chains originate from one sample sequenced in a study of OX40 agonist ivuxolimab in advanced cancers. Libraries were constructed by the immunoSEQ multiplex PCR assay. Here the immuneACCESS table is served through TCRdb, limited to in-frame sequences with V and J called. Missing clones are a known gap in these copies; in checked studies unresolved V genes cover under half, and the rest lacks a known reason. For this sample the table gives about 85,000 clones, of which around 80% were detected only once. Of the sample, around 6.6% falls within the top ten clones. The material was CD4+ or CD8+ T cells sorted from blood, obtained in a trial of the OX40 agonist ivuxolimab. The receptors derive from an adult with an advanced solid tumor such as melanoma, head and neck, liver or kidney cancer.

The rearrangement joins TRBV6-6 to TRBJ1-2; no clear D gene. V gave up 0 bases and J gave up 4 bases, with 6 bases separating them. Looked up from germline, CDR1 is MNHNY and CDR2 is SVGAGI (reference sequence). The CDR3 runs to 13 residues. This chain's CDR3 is CASSYSTGYGYTF. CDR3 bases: TGTGCCAGCAGTTACTCGACCGGCTATGGCTACACCTTC.

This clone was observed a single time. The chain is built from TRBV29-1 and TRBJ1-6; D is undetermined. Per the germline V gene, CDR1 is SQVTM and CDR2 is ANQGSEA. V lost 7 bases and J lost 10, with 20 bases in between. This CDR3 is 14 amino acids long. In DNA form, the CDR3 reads TGCAGCGCCCAAACGGGTGGTCTTGGGTCACCCCTCCACTTT. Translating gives CSAQTGGLGSPLHF.

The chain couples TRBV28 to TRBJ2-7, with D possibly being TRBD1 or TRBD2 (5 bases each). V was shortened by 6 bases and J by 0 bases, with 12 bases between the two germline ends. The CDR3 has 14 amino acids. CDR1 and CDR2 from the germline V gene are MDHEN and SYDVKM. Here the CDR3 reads CASRPWGSSYEQYF. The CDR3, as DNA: TGTGCCAGCAGGCCGTGGGGGTCCTCCTACGAGCAGTACTTC.

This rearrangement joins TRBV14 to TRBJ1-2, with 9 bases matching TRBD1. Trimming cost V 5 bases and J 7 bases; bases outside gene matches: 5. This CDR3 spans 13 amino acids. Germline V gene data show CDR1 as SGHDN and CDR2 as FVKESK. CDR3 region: CASSFTGGFGYTF. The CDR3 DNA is TGTGCCAGCAGCTTCACAGGGGGCTTTGGCTACACCTTC.

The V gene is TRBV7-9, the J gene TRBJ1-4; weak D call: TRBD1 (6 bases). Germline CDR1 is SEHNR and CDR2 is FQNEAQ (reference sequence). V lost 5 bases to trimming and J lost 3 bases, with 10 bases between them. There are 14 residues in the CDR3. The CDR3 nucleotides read TGTGCCAGCAGCCCCTGGACAGCTAATGAAAAACTGTTTTTT. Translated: CASSPWTANEKLFF.

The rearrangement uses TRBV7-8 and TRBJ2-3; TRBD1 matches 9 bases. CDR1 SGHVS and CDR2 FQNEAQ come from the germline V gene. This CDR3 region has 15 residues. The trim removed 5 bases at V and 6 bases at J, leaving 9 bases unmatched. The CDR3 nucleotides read TGTGCCAGCAGCCCGAACAGGGGGCCCTCGGATACGCAGTATTTT. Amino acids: CASSPNRGPSDTQYF.

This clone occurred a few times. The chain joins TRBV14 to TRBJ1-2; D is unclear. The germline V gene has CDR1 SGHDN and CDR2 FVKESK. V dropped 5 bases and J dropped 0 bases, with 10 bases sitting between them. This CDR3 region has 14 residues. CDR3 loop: CASSLMGANYGYTF. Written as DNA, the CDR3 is TGTGCCAGCAGCTTAATGGGAGCTAACTATGGCTACACCTTC. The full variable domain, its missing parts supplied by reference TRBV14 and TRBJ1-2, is EAGVTQFPSHSVIEKGQTVTLRCDPISGHDNLYWYRRVMGKEIKFLLHFVKESKQDESGMPNNRFLAERTGGTYSTLKVQPAELEDSGVYFCASSLMGANYGYTFGSGTRLTVV.

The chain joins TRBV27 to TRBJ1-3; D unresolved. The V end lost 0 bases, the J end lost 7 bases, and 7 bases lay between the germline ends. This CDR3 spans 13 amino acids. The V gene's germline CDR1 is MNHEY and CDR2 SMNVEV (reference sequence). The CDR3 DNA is TGTGCCAGCAGTTTATCTCCCGGGAACACCATATATTTT. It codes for CASSLSPGNTIYF.

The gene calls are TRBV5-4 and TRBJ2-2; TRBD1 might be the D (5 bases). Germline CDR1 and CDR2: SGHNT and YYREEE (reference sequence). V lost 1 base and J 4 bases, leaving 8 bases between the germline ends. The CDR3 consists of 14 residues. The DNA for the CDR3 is TGTGCCAGCAGCTTGCACAGGACCACCGGGGAGCTGTTTTTT. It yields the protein CASSLHRTTGELFF.

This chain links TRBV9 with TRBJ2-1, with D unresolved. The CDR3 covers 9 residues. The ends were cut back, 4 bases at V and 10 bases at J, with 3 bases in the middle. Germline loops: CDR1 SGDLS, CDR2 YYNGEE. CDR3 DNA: TGTGCCAGCAGCCCCGAGCAGTTCTTC. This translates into CASSPEQFF.

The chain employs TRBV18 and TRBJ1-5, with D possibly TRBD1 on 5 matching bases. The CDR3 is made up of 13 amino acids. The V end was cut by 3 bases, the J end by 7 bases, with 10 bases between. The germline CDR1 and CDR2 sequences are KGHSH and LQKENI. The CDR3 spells CASSPSGLQPQHF. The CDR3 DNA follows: TGTGCCAGCTCACCTTCAGGGTTACAGCCCCAGCATTTT.

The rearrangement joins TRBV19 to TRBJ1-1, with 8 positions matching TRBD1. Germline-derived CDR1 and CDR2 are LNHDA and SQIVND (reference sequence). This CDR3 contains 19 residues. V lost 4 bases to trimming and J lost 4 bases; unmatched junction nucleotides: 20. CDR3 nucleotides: TGTGCCAGTAGTACCCTCCGTAGGACAGGGAAGGGACGAGGCACTGAAGCTTTCTTT. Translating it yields CASSTLRRTGKGRGTEAFF. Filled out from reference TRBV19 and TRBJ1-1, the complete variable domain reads DGGITQSPKYLFRKEGQNVTLSCEQNLNHDAMYWYRQDPGQGLRLIYYSQIVNDFQKGDIAEGYSVSREKKESFPLTVTSAQKNPTAFYLCASSTLRRTGKGRGTEAFFGQGTRLTVV.

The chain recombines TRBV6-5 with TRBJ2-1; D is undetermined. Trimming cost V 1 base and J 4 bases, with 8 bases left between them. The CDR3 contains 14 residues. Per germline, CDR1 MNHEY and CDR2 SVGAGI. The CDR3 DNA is TGTGCCAGCAGTTACTTGCAGGAATACAATGAGCAGTTCTTC. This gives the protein CASSYLQEYNEQFF.

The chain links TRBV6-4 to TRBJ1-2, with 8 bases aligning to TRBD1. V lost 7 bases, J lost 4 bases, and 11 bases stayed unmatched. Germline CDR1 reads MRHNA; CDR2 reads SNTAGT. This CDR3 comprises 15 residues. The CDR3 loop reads CASNPAGGQGYGYTF. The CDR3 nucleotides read TGTGCCAGCAACCCGGCAGGGGGCCAAGGCTATGGCTACACCTTC.

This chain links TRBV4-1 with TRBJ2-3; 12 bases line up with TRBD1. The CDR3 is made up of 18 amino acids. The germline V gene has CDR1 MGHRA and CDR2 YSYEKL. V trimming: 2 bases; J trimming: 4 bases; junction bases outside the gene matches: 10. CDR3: CASSQTPGQGADADTQYF. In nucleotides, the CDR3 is TGCGCCAGCAGCCAAACCCCGGGACAGGGGGCGGACGCAGATACGCAGTATTTT.

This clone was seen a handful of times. For the CDR3, the DNA is TGTGCCAGCAGCTTAAATTCCGGGGGACCCACCGGGGAGCTGTTTTTT. It is translated as CASSLNSGGPTGELFF. The chain has TRBV7-3 and TRBJ2-2; D might be TRBD2 (6 bases). The V gene's germline CDR1 is SGHTA and CDR2 FQGTGA. Between the trimmed V and J ends, which lost 1 base and 4 bases, there was a span of 13 bases. CDR3 length equals 16 residues.

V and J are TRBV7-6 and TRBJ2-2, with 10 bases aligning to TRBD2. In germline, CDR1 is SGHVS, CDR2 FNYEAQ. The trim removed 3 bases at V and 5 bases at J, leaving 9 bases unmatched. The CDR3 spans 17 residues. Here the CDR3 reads CASSFDLAGDPTGELFF. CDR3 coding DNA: TGTGCCAGCAGCTTCGACCTAGCGGGAGACCCTACCGGGGAGCTGTTTTTT.

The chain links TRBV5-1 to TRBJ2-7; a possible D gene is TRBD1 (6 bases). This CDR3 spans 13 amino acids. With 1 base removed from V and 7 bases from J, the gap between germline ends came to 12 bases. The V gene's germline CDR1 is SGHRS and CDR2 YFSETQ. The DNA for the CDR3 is TGCGCCAGCAGCTTGACAGGGCTAGGAGAGCAGTACGTC. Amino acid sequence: CASSLTGLGEQYV.

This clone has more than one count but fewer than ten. The CDR3 reads CASSAQGVKGGYTF. CDR3 nucleotide sequence: TGTGCCAGCAGTGCACAGGGAGTTAAGGGTGGCTACACCTTC. V usage is TRBV6-4 and J usage is TRBJ1-2; tentatively, D is TRBD1 (6 bases). The CDR3 has 14 residues. Per the germline V gene, CDR1 is MRHNA and CDR2 is SNTAGT. V lost 4 bases and J lost 7, with 16 bases in between.

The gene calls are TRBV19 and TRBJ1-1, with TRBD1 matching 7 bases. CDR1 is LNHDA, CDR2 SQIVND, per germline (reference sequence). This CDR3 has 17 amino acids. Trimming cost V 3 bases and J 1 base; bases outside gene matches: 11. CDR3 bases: TGTGCCAGTAGTATGGGCCTTCAAGCAGGGGGGAACACTGAAGCTTTCTTT. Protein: CASSMGLQAGGNTEAFF.

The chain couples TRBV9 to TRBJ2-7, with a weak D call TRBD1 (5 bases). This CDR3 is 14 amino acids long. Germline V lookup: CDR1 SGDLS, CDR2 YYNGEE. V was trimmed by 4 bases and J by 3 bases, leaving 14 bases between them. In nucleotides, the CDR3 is TGTGCCAGCAGCCCCACAGGTACGCACTACGAGCAGTACTTC. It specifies CASSPTGTHYEQYF.